This T cell receptor (beta chain) was profiled in a study of blood T cell repertoires in COVID-19. The wider study: There were acute and convalescent COVID-19 samples, and they came from the United States, Italy and Spain. PBMCs, B-cell-depleted T cells, or T cells were the source of the cDNA or gDNA that made up the material.

Germline CDR1 and CDR2: MNHEY and SVGAGI. CDR3 length equals 16 residues. V was clipped by 0 bases and J by 2 bases; unmatched bases: 7. The data were produced by immunoSEQ multiplex PCR, yet TCRdb's version contains in-frame clones alone and is incomplete. Among about 40,000 clones listed, about 88% were seen once. V is TRBV6-5 and J is TRBJ2-7, with 7 bases fitting TRBD1. The TCR sequence derives from a human donor in a cohort sampled during active COVID-19. The sample taken for sequencing was peripheral blood. Here the CDR3 DNA reads TGTGCCAGCAGTTACTCATCCGGACAGGTAACCTACGAGCAGTACTTC. This gives the protein CASSYSSGQVTYEQYF.